These 31 T cell receptor beta chains were all obtained from the same sample, sequenced in a study of human T cells and chemical hapten exposure. TCRdb redid the calling of the RACE reads with MiXCR, one entry per CDR3 protein. This sample has about 110,000 distinct CDR3 sequences, with around 12% found just once. Noted time point: pre-sensitization, week 0. The treatment was: therapeutic diphenylcyclopropenone sensitization with weekly scalp DPC. Material: whole blood, obtained in connection with sensitization to the hapten diphenylcyclopropenone (DPC). The receptors were sampled from a woman between 45 and 65 years old with alopecia areata. Some clones in this sample may be carry-over from other donors' samples.

This chain connects TRBV4-1 to TRBJ2-1, with 14 nucleotides matching TRBD2. The V and J ends lost 0 bases and 8 bases, in that order; junction bases with no gene match: 3. CDR1 and CDR2 from the germline V gene are MGHRA and YSYEKL. The CDR3 consists of 16 residues. The chain's CDR3 is CASSQEGLAGADEQFF. The CDR3, as DNA: TGCGCCAGCAGCCAAGAGGGACTAGCGGGGGCCGATGAGCAGTTCTTC.

This clonotype was observed many times. The chain recombines TRBV7-8 with TRBJ2-1; TRBD2 matches at 7 bases. Germline trimming cut 3 bases from V and 8 bases from J; bases unmatched to any gene: 4. CDR3 length: 13 residues. CDR1 SGHVS and CDR2 FQNEAQ come from the germline V gene. The CDR3 DNA is TGTGCCAGCAGCTTGGGAGGGATCTATGAGCAGTTCTTC. This sequence encodes CASSLGGIYEQFF.

The rearrangement joins TRBV7-2 to TRBJ2-1; no definite D call. Per germline, CDR1 SGHTA and CDR2 FQGNSA. V lost 5 bases and J 6 bases, leaving 11 bases between the germline ends. The CDR3 is 13 amino acids. As DNA, the CDR3 is TGTGCCAGCAGCGCTAATAGGATCAATGAGCAGTTCTTC. As protein: CASSANRINEQFF.

This sequence joins TRBV29-1 and TRBJ2-1, with 9 bases lining up with TRBD1. In germline, CDR1 is SQVTM, CDR2 ANQGSEA. The junction had 7 bases not matched to a gene; V was cut back by 4 bases and J by 15 bases. This CDR3 is built from 11 residues. The CDR3 DNA is TGCAGCGTTGCCAGGACAGGGGAGAGGTTCTTC. Its protein is CSVARTGERFF.

This clonotype was picked up many times. This sequence joins TRBV29-1 and TRBJ1-4, with no clear D. This CDR3 has 14 amino acids. Per germline, CDR1 SQVTM and CDR2 ANQGSEA. V was cut by 6 bases and J by 3 bases, with 14 bases left in between. CDR3 bases: TGCAGCGTCGAGGCCCTCGGGTCTAATGAAAAACTGTTTTTT. Its translation is CSVEALGSNEKLFF.

This clonotype was counted a few times. The rearrangement uses TRBV13 and TRBJ1-1; D possibly corresponds to TRBD1 (5 bases). In germline, CDR1 is PRHDT, CDR2 FYEKMQ (reference sequence). Trimming removed 7 bases at V and 2 bases at J, with 14 bases between. This CDR3 contains 14 residues. The CDR3 loop is CASKDTQVNTEAFF. In DNA form, the CDR3 reads TGTGCCAGCAAGGACACACAGGTTAACACTGAAGCTTTCTTT.

This clonotype has a handful of counts. The V and J genes are TRBV7-2 and TRBJ1-1; 7 positions agree with TRBD1. CDR3 length equals 15 residues. Per germline, CDR1 SGHTA and CDR2 FQGNSA. The V segment lost 5 bases and the J segment 6 bases; nucleotides outside the gene matches: 12. The CDR3 nucleotides read TGTGCCAGCAGCCCCCACTCGACAGGGATCGCTGAAGCTTTCTTT. Protein product: CASSPHSTGIAEAFF.

This clonotype was seen ten or more times. The rearrangement joins TRBV7-9 to TRBJ1-6; 7 bases align to TRBD1. V shed 8 bases and J 9 bases; nucleotides not matched to a gene: 4. Germline lookup yields CDR1 SEHNR and CDR2 FQNEAQ (reference sequence). The CDR3 has 12 residues. The CDR3 nucleotides are TGTGCCAGCCGACAGGGTGTTTCACCCCTCCACTTT. This encodes CASRQGVSPLHF.

The J gene is TRBJ2-1, the V gene TRBV5-5, with D possibly matching TRBD1 (5 bases). CDR1 is SGHKS, CDR2 YYEKEE, per germline (reference sequence). This CDR3 contains 13 residues. With 3 bases removed from V and 5 bases from J, the gap between germline ends came to 9 bases. In nucleotides, the CDR3 is TGTGCCAGCAGCTCCACAGGCAACAATGAGCAGTTCTTC. It codes for CASSSTGNNEQFF.

A few counts support this clonotype. This chain joins TRBV20-1 and TRBJ1-1; D not resolved. This CDR3 has 11 residues. The germline CDR1 and CDR2 sequences are DFQATT and SNEGSKA (reference sequence). V lost 5 bases and J lost 3, with 7 bases in between. Here the CDR3 DNA reads TGCAGTGCTTCCCCTGACACTGAAGCTTTCTTT. Protein sequence: CSASPDTEAFF.

The chain joins TRBV2 to TRBJ2-3, with D possibly being TRBD2 (6 bases). This CDR3 is built from 14 residues. Trimming pared 5 bases from V and 0 bases from J, leaving 9 bases between. Germline V gene data show CDR1 as SNHLY and CDR2 as FYNNEI. The CDR3 loop reads CASSWRGSTDTQYF. DNA for the CDR3: TGTGCCAGCAGTTGGCGGGGTAGCACAGATACGCAGTATTTT.

This clonotype came up a few times. The V call is TRBV7-9, the J call TRBJ2-5; D ambiguous. Trimming removed 2 bases at V and 5 bases at J, with 6 bases between. The V gene's germline CDR1 is SEHNR and CDR2 FQNEAQ (reference sequence). The CDR3 extends over 12 amino acids. In DNA, the CDR3 is TGTGCCAGCAGCTTATATCGGGAGACCCAGTACTTC. Protein product: CASSLYRETQYF. Full variable domain (outside the CDR3, taken from reference TRBV7-9 and TRBJ2-5): DTGVSQNPRHKITKRGQNVTFRCDPISEHNRLYWYRQTLGQGPEFLTYFQNEAQLEKSRLLSDRFSAERPKGSFSTLEIQRTEQGDSAMYLCASSLYRETQYFGPGTRLLVL.

In its sample, this clonotype was seen many times. Written as DNA, the CDR3 is TGTGCCAGCAGCTTAGCAGTCACCGGGGAGCTGTTTTTT. This sequence encodes CASSLAVTGELFF. The chain recombines TRBV7-9 with TRBJ2-2; D is undetermined. CDR1 and CDR2 (germline): SEHNR, FQNEAQ (reference sequence). This CDR3 region has 13 residues. V was pared by 0 bases and J by 4 bases, with 3 bases between.

The chain recombines TRBV20-1 with TRBJ1-6; 7 bases match TRBD1. Losses at the gene ends were 5 bases for V and 10 bases for J; bases not matched to a gene: 14. The CDR3 is made up of 15 amino acids. CDR1 is DFQATT and CDR2 is SNEGSKA in the germline V gene (reference sequence). The CDR3 sequence: CSAPPDRSYGSPLHF. The CDR3 bases are TGCAGTGCTCCCCCGGACAGGTCCTACGGGTCACCCCTCCACTTT.

CDR3 sequence reads: CSARFAGGPNNEQFF. In DNA, the CDR3 is TGCAGTGCTAGATTTGCGGGAGGTCCCAACAATGAGCAGTTCTTC. J is TRBJ2-1 and V is TRBV20-1, with 8 positions matching TRBD2. The V gene's germline CDR1 is DFQATT and CDR2 SNEGSKA (reference sequence). The trim removed 2 bases at V and 5 bases at J, leaving 8 bases unmatched. The CDR3 totals 15 residues.

This clonotype came up a few times. This sequence joins TRBV24-1 and TRBJ2-3; D is unresolved. V was clipped by 5 bases and J by 0 bases, with 14 bases between them. CDR1 and CDR2 from the germline V gene are KGHDR and SFDVKD. There are 16 residues in the CDR3. Written as DNA, the CDR3 is TGTGCCACCAGTGGTAGAGGCCAGGCGAGCACAGATACGCAGTATTTT. This gives the protein CATSGRGQASTDTQYF.

This clonotype appeared a few times. The chain has TRBV20-1 and TRBJ2-7, with D possibly TRBD2 on 5 matching bases. Germline V CDR1 and CDR2: DFQATT, SNEGSKA (reference sequence). The CDR3 extends over 13 amino acids. V was shortened by 0 bases and J by 8 bases, with 14 bases between the two germline ends. The DNA for the CDR3 is TGCAGTGCTAGAGATTCACGGGGAGTGAAGCAGTACTTC. Encoded protein: CSARDSRGVKQYF.

This clonotype was observed many times. The chain joins TRBV19 to TRBJ1-2, with 7 bases fitting TRBD1. Per the germline V gene, CDR1 is LNHDA and CDR2 is SQIVND (reference sequence). V lost 3 bases to trimming and J lost 7 bases; unmatched junction nucleotides: 8. The CDR3 is made up of 14 amino acids. CDR3 region: CASSMSRDRVGYTF. DNA of the CDR3: TGTGCCAGTAGTATGTCAAGAGACAGGGTTGGCTACACCTTC. Together with reference TRBV19 and TRBJ1-2, the CDR3 gives the full variable domain: DGGITQSPKYLFRKEGQNVTLSCEQNLNHDAMYWYRQDPGQGLRLIYYSQIVNDFQKGDIAEGYSVSREKKESFPLTVTSAQKNPTAFYLCASSMSRDRVGYTFGSGTRLTVV.

This clonotype was picked up a small number of times. The CDR3 loop reads CSVEGVNTGELFF. Here the CDR3 DNA reads TGCAGCGTTGAGGGAGTGAACACCGGGGAGCTGTTTTTT. The V and J genes are TRBV29-1 and TRBJ2-2; the D gene is possibly TRBD2 (5 bases). V lost 3 bases and J lost 1, with 6 bases in between. There are 13 residues in the CDR3. Germline V lookup: CDR1 SQVTM, CDR2 ANQGSEA.

This sequence joins TRBV20-1 and TRBJ2-5, with D perhaps TRBD1 or TRBD2 (5 bases each). Germline loops: CDR1 DFQATT, CDR2 SNEGSKA (reference sequence). The CDR3 consists of 13 residues. CDR3 bases: TGCACCCTAATCCGGGACCCCGGGGAGACCCAGTACTTC. Protein product: CTLIRDPGETQYF.

The V and J genes are TRBV3-1 and TRBJ2-5; D might be TRBD2 (5 bases). Germline CDR1 and CDR2: LGHDT and YNNKEL (reference sequence). This CDR3 has 13 amino acids. V was clipped by 2 bases and J by 2 bases, with 6 bases between them. In nucleotides, the CDR3 is TGTGCCAGCAGCCAATGGAGGCAAGAGACCCAGTACTTC. Its translation: CASSQWRQETQYF.

This clonotype was detected ten times or more. This CDR3 is CASSLNSYGYTF. The CDR3 DNA is TGTGCCAGCAGTTTAAACAGCTATGGCTACACCTTC. The V gene is TRBV12-3 or TRBV12-4, the J gene TRBJ1-2; the D is unclear. V dropped 2 bases and J dropped 4 bases, with 5 bases sitting between them. The CDR3 spans 12 residues.

This clonotype has only a few counts. This chain uses TRBV7-9 with TRBJ2-5; 7 bases line up with TRBD1. Germline V CDR1 and CDR2: SEHNR, FQNEAQ (reference sequence). The CDR3 loop spans 16 amino acids. V trimming: 4 bases; J trimming: 1 base; junction bases outside the gene matches: 9. The CDR3 spells CASSYYEAGGQETQYF. In nucleotides, the CDR3 is TGTGCCAGCAGCTACTACGAGGCAGGGGGCCAAGAGACCCAGTACTTC.

This clonotype has more than one count but fewer than ten. V is TRBV13 and J is TRBJ2-1; D is perhaps TRBD1 or TRBD2 (5 bases each). CDR1 and CDR2 (germline): PRHDT, FYEKMQ (reference sequence). The CDR3 runs 14 residues. V was clipped by 4 bases and J by 6 bases, with 13 bases between them. CDR3 nucleotide sequence: TGTGCCAGCAGCTCTACTAGTGGGGGCAATGAGCAGTTCTTC. This gives the protein CASSSTSGGNEQFF.

This clonotype was picked up many times. The CDR3 DNA reads TGTGCCAGCAGCTTATCCCTTTCACCCCTCCACTTT. Its protein product is CASSLSLSPLHF. V is TRBV7-9 and J is TRBJ1-6; D not resolved. Germline CDR1 reads SEHNR; CDR2 reads FQNEAQ (reference sequence). The ends were cut back, 2 bases at V and 9 bases at J, with 5 bases in the middle. The CDR3 has 12 residues.

The chain employs TRBV10-3 and TRBJ1-5; tentative D call: TRBD1 (5 bases). The ends were cut back, 8 bases at V and 2 bases at J, with 13 bases in the middle. Germline V gene lookup returns CDR1 ENHRY and CDR2 SYGVKD. The CDR3 runs 14 residues. Here the CDR3 DNA reads TGTGCCATCGACCCCTCGGGGGGCAATCAGCCCCAGCATTTT. Amino acid sequence: CAIDPSGGNQPQHF.

There are a few counts of this clonotype. This chain uses TRBV27 with TRBJ2-7; D might be TRBD1 or TRBD2, each matching 5 bases. This CDR3 has 14 residues. Trimming left V 2 bases short and J 3 bases short, with 11 bases between. Germline V CDR1 and CDR2: MNHEY, SMNVEV (reference sequence). DNA of the CDR3: TGTGCCAGCAGTTTAGCAGGGACGAACTACGAGCAGTACTTC. Translating it yields CASSLAGTNYEQYF.

The gene calls are TRBV7-2 and TRBJ2-6; 8 nucleotides match TRBD1. There are 18 residues in the CDR3. Trimming at V came to 6 bases and at J to 1 base, leaving 11 bases not matched to a gene. CDR1 SGHTA and CDR2 FQGNSA come from the germline V gene. This chain's CDR3 is CASRQPGQALSGANVLTF. CDR3 nucleotides: TGTGCCAGCAGACAACCGGGACAGGCATTATCTGGGGCCAACGTCCTGACTTTC.

The sample holds a few counts of this clonotype. This chain uses TRBV11-2 with TRBJ1-1; D unresolved. Deletions cut 5 bases from V and 3 bases from J, with 13 bases between. Germline loops: CDR1 SGHAT, CDR2 FQNNGV. The CDR3 length is 14 residues. CDR3 DNA sequence: TGTGCCAGCAGCCCACCTGCCAGCTACACTGAAGCTTTCTTT. Translating gives CASSPPASYTEAFF.

The chain carries TRBV28 and TRBJ2-1; 9 nucleotides align to TRBD1. The V gene end was trimmed by 6 bases and the J gene end by 2 bases; junction bases not matched to a gene: 5. Germline V gives CDR1 MDHEN, CDR2 SYDVKM. The CDR3 runs to 15 residues. The CDR3 coding sequence is TGTGCCAGCAGAATACAGGGGGCTACCTACAATGAGCAGTTCTTC. Its protein product is CASRIQGATYNEQFF.

This clonotype was found a few times. The chain employs TRBV5-1 and TRBJ2-3, with unresolved D. The CDR3 has 15 amino acids. The germline V gene has CDR1 SGHRS and CDR2 YFSETQ. V lost 4 bases and J lost 1, with 13 bases in between. The CDR3 loop is CASSPTGLGTDTQYF. CDR3 sequence (DNA): TGCGCCAGCAGCCCGACGGGTTTAGGCACAGATACGCAGTATTTT.